This T cell receptor (beta chain) was obtained from a study of technical replicates of blood from a handful of donors. Generated by immunoSEQ multiplex PCR, the TCRdb table keeps only in-frame clones and is missing some. Among around 50,000 clones listed, approximately 94% were seen once. The sequencing input was T cells isolated from PBMCs. This clonotype was sampled from a human donor in good health.

The CDR3 bases are TGCAGCGTTTCAGGACTAGAACAAGAGACCCAGTACTTC. Its protein product is CSVSGLEQETQYF. This rearrangement joins TRBV29-1 to TRBJ2-5; TRBD2 aligns across 7 bases. J was trimmed by 2 bases and V by 5 bases; bases with no gene match: 5. The CDR3 is made up of 13 amino acids. CDR1 is SQVTM and CDR2 is ANQGSEA in the germline V gene.